Below, 20 T cell receptor beta chains from the same sample are listed, as sequenced in a study of blood T cell repertoires in COVID-19 (TCRdb year 2020). Library preparation employed the immunoSEQ multiplex PCR assay. TCRdb retrieved this table from immuneACCESS and kept in-frame rearrangements only. Not all clones are present; in checked studies, unresolved V genes account for under half, and no reason is known for the remainder. The sample table contains some 140,000 clones; only one count was recorded for 70% to 80% of them. Roughly 3.5% of the sample rests with the top ten. The material sequenced was peripheral blood. These receptors were collected from a man aged 55 to 70 with acute or convalescent COVID-19.

This clone appeared a single time. This chain uses TRBV28 with TRBJ2-2, with TRBD2 matching 7 bases. Trimming cost V 7 bases and J 2 bases; bases outside gene matches: 7. Per germline, CDR1 MDHEN and CDR2 SYDVKM. This CDR3 contains 15 residues. The CDR3 region has the DNA TGTGCCAGCAAGGGACTATCATTAAACACCGGGGAGCTGTTTTTT. This encodes CASKGLSLNTGELFF.

This clone was seen only once. The genes are TRBV9 and TRBJ1-6; 7 bases are shared with TRBD1. From germline, CDR1 is SGDLS and CDR2 YYNGEE. The CDR3 is 15 residues long. V dropped 0 bases and J dropped 6; count of bases not matched to a gene: 3. The CDR3 is CASSVVGTANSPLHF. The CDR3 nucleotides read TGTGCCAGCAGCGTAGTTGGGACAGCTAATTCACCCCTCCACTTT.

The V gene is TRBV19, the J gene TRBJ1-1; 8 bases agree with TRBD1. CDR3 size: 14 residues. After removal of 3 bases from V and 1 base from J, the junction contained 1 base not matched to a gene. In germline, CDR1 is LNHDA, CDR2 SQIVND (reference sequence). Here the CDR3 reads CASSIQGANTEAFF. The CDR3, as DNA: TGTGCCAGTAGTATTCAGGGGGCGAACACTGAAGCTTTCTTT. Full variable domain (outside the CDR3, taken from reference TRBV19 and TRBJ1-1): DGGITQSPKYLFRKEGQNVTLSCEQNLNHDAMYWYRQDPGQGLRLIYYSQIVNDFQKGDIAEGYSVSREKKESFPLTVTSAQKNPTAFYLCASSIQGANTEAFFGQGTRLTVV.

This clone showed up just once. V is TRBV24-1 and J is TRBJ1-1, with a tentative D call TRBD1 (5 bases). The V gene lost 5 bases and the J gene lost 2 bases, with 8 bases spanning the gap. CDR3 size: 13 residues. CDR1 and CDR2 from the germline V gene are KGHDR and SFDVKD. The DNA of the CDR3 is TGTGCCACCAGTGCGACAGACAACACTGAAGCTTTCTTT. Its protein is CATSATDNTEAFF.

The rearrangement links TRBV24-1 to TRBJ1-1, with TRBD1 matching 10 bases. Germline CDR1 reads KGHDR; CDR2 reads SFDVKD. The CDR3 covers 14 residues. V was clipped by 4 bases and J by 6 bases; unmatched bases: 4. The CDR3 sequence: CATSDRDRGAEAFF. The DNA for the CDR3 is TGTGCCACCAGTGACCGGGACAGGGGCGCTGAAGCTTTCTTT.

V is TRBV20-1 and J is TRBJ2-6; no clear D gene. There are 14 residues in the CDR3. Germline CDR1 is DFQATT and CDR2 is SNEGSKA (reference sequence). Between the trimmed V and J ends, which lost 3 bases and 0 bases, there was a span of 6 bases. The CDR3 DNA is TGCAGTGCTAGTATCGGCTCTGGGGCCAACGTCCTGACTTTC. It translates to CSASIGSGANVLTF.

The chain recombines TRBV3-1 (or the pseudogene TRBV3-2) with TRBJ2-3; a weak D match, TRBD2 (6 bases). Between the trimmed V and J ends, which lost 6 bases and 2 bases, there was a span of 15 bases. CDR1 LGHDT and CDR2 YNNKEL come from the germline V gene (reference sequence). This CDR3 spans 15 amino acids. CDR3 nucleotides: TGTGCCAGCAGTGCGGGGACGGACCCCACAGATACGCAGTATTTT. Residues: CASSAGTDPTDTQYF.

The V gene is TRBV11-1, the J gene TRBJ2-7, with a possible D match to TRBD2 (6 bases). Germline V gives CDR1 SGHAT, CDR2 FQDESV (reference sequence). V was cut by 1 base and J by 2 bases, with 12 bases left in between. CDR3 length: 15 residues. The CDR3 protein is CASSLGGLRAYEQYF. CDR3 nucleotides: TGTGCCAGCAGCTTAGGGGGACTGCGGGCCTACGAGCAGTACTTC.

The chain carries TRBV28 and TRBJ2-3, with D uncertain. This CDR3 has 12 amino acids. V lost 5 bases to trimming and J lost 2 bases, with 5 bases between them. CDR1 MDHEN and CDR2 SYDVKM come from the germline V gene. CDR3 region: CASSQDTDTQYF. Here the CDR3 DNA reads TGTGCCAGCAGTCAGGACACAGATACGCAGTATTTT.

The genes are TRBV28 and TRBJ2-2; 10 bases are a match to TRBD1. The J segment lost 4 bases and the V segment lost 2 bases, leaving 4 bases of the junction unmatched. The CDR3 is 16 residues long. Germline loops: CDR1 MDHEN, CDR2 SYDVKM. The CDR3 here is CASSLMGTGVTGELFF. The DNA for the CDR3 is TGTGCCAGCAGTTTAATGGGGACAGGGGTCACCGGGGAGCTGTTTTTT. Full variable domain (remainder filled in from reference TRBV28 and TRBJ2-2): DVKVTQSSRYLVKRTGEKVFLECVQDMDHENMFWYRQDPGLGLRLIYFSYDVKMKEKGDIPEGYSVSREKKERFSLILESASTNQTSMYLCASSLMGTGVTGELFFGEGSRLTVL.

The V and J genes are TRBV28 and TRBJ2-7; 7 positions match TRBD2. Per germline, CDR1 MDHEN and CDR2 SYDVKM. V gave up 6 bases and J gave up 0 bases; unmatched junction bases: 2. The CDR3 consists of 13 residues. CDR3 residues: CASRWGGSYEQYF. CDR3 coding DNA: TGTGCCAGCAGATGGGGGGGCTCCTACGAGCAGTACTTC.

This chain uses TRBV18 with TRBJ1-1; 8 bases fit TRBD1. Germline trimming cut 9 bases from V and 0 bases from J; bases unmatched to any gene: 9. The V gene's germline CDR1 is KGHSH and CDR2 LQKENI. The CDR3 runs 15 residues. CDR3 loop: CASSGGSLMNTEAFF. As DNA, the CDR3 is TGTGCCAGTTCAGGGGGCAGTCTCATGAACACTGAAGCTTTCTTT. The full variable domain, completed using reference TRBV18 and TRBJ1-1, is NAGVMQNPRHLVRRRGQEARLRCSPMKGHSHVYWYRQLPEEGLKFMVYLQKENIIDESGMPKERFSAEFPKEGPSILRIQQVVRGDSAAYFCASSGGSLMNTEAFFGQGTRLTVV.

This chain uses TRBV19 with TRBJ1-2, with D unresolved. The CDR3 loop spans 13 amino acids. The V end lost 7 bases, the J end lost 1 base, and 10 bases lay between the germline ends. Germline values: CDR1 LNHDA, CDR2 SQIVND (reference sequence). Here the CDR3 DNA reads TGTGCCAGTACCCAGTCGGGTAACTATGGCTACACCTTC. Amino acid sequence: CASTQSGNYGYTF.

This chain uses TRBV5-4 with TRBJ2-7; D possibly corresponds to TRBD1 (6 bases). CDR1 and CDR2 (germline): SGHNT, YYREEE (reference sequence). The CDR3 sequence is 15 residues long. Trimming stripped 4 bases from V and 1 base from J, with 15 bases between. CDR3 nucleotide sequence: TGTGCCAGCAGCACCCGACACCAGGGGTCCTACGAGCAGTACTTC. It codes for CASSTRHQGSYEQYF.

The chain recombines TRBV27 with TRBJ1-2; 7 bases match TRBD1. J lost 2 bases, V lost 0 bases, and 3 bases had no gene match. The CDR3 sequence is 15 residues long. CDR1 and CDR2 from the germline V gene are MNHEY and SMNVEV (reference sequence). CDR3 nucleotide sequence: TGTGCCAGCAGTTTATCCGGGGACAGAAACTATGGCTACACCTTC. This codes for CASSLSGDRNYGYTF.

The V call is TRBV28, the J call TRBJ2-7, with 8 positions matching TRBD1. Per the germline V gene, CDR1 is MDHEN and CDR2 is SYDVKM. The CDR3 is 14 residues long. Trimming removed 5 bases from V and 3 bases from J; junction bases left unmatched: 6. The CDR3 protein is CASSTGGPIYEQYF. The CDR3 bases are TGTGCCAGCAGTACAGGGGGACCCATCTACGAGCAGTACTTC.

The rearrangement links TRBV4-2 to TRBJ2-1; 7 bases are shared with TRBD2. The J segment lost 3 bases and the V segment lost 0 bases, leaving 2 bases of the junction unmatched. This CDR3 has 15 amino acids. The germline V gene has CDR1 LGHNA and CDR2 YNFKEQ. The CDR3 DNA reads as TGTGCCAGCAGCCAAGAGGGCGGGGGCTACAATGAGCAGTTCTTC. It is translated as CASSQEGGGYNEQFF.

This clone was seen only once. The chain couples TRBV7-9 to TRBJ2-7; D remains ambiguous. Trimming left V 7 bases short and J 6 bases short, with 16 bases between. The CDR3 totals 13 residues. Per germline, CDR1 SEHNR and CDR2 FQNEAQ (reference sequence). CDR3 region: CASTTLSPSEQYF. As DNA, the CDR3 is TGTGCCAGCACCACCCTTTCCCCCAGCGAGCAGTACTTC.

The V and J genes are TRBV6-5 and TRBJ1-1; a weak D match, TRBD1 (6 bases). V lost 2 bases, J lost 4 bases, and 14 bases lay in between. Germline values: CDR1 MNHEY, CDR2 SVGAGI. This CDR3 is built from 15 residues. CDR3 sequence: CASSYRGEQGTEAFF. The CDR3 coding sequence is TGTGCCAGCAGTTACCGTGGAGAACAGGGCACTGAAGCTTTCTTT.

The chain employs TRBV20-1 and TRBJ2-7, with D unresolved. The CDR3 totals 12 residues. The germline V gene encodes CDR1 DFQATT and CDR2 SNEGSKA (reference sequence). Trimming shortened V by 3 bases and J by 3 bases, and 9 bases separated the two germline ends. The CDR3 DNA follows: TGCAGTGCTAGTCTACAGAACTACGAGCAGTACTTC. As protein: CSASLQNYEQYF.